This paragraph covers one T cell receptor beta chain sequence. Its target is not known. The second PCR ran roughly 6 to 11 cycles with a sample-barcoded 5' primer and J-beta primers. Every cDNA molecule carried a tag from a template-switch adaptor bearing 12 random nucleotides. TCRdb re-analysed the 5' RACE reads in MiXCR, keeping a single row per CDR3 protein. The sample has hundreds of thousands of distinct CDR3 sequences, around 42% seen once. This sample was included in a study of blood T cells in healthy people across ages. Study results and caveats: Because sorting was not performed, PBMCs prevented conclusive naive versus antigen-experienced comparison. Fewer expanded clones and more diversity marked long-lived versus aged donors.

The sequencing sample was made of blood. The clonotype was recovered from a man in his 60s in good health.

The CDR3 DNA is TGCAGCGTTGAAGGAGGGGGCATTCAAGAGACCCAGTACTTC. Translated: CSVEGGGIQETQYF. The V call is TRBV29-1, the J call TRBJ2-5; TRBD1 agrees at 7 bases. The germline gives CDR1 SQVTM, CDR2 ANQGSEA. Trimming cost V 1 base and J 2 bases; bases outside gene matches: 4. The CDR3 totals 14 residues.